These T cell receptor beta chains were read from a single sample in a study of cytomegalovirus exposure and HLA in healthy donors. Some clones are missing from TCRdb's copy, which holds only in-frame ones; the method was immunoSEQ multiplex PCR. This table has fewer than 140,000 clones, about 85% appearing once. Sequenced sample: PBMCs. These receptors originate from a woman under 30 in good health and CMV-seropositive. CDR3s include the opening cysteine and the closing phenylalanine or tryptophan. The D gene is left open where the match is weak. A clone size is listed for some rows: how often the clone was seen (once, few, many), or a class if it is expanded.

CDR3aa: CASSVEAGPNTGELFF; CDR3nt: TGTGCCAGCAGCGTAGAGGCAGGCCCGAACACCGGGGAGCTGTTTTTT; j_gene: TRBJ2-2; v_gene: TRBV9; d_gene: -; abundance: -
CDR3aa: CASTQGETQYF; CDR3nt: TGTGCCAGCACCCAGGGGGAGACCCAGTACTTC; j_gene: TRBJ2-5; v_gene: TRBV7-2; d_gene: -; abundance: once
CDR3aa: CAISERGNPETQYF; CDR3nt: TGTGCCATCAGTGAAAGAGGGAACCCAGAGACCCAGTACTTC; j_gene: TRBJ2-5; v_gene: TRBV10-3; d_gene: -; abundance: -
CDR3aa: CAWSALPGTLYNEQFF; CDR3nt: TGTGCCTGGAGTGCCCTACCCGGGACACTGTACAATGAGCAGTTCTTC; j_gene: TRBJ2-1; v_gene: TRBV30; d_gene: -; abundance: -
CDR3aa: CASSASGGVADTQYF; CDR3nt: TGTGCCAGCAGTGCTAGCGGGGGGGTAGCAGATACGCAGTATTTT; j_gene: TRBJ2-3; v_gene: TRBV6-4; d_gene: TRBD2; abundance: -
CDR3aa: CAATSGHEQFF; CDR3nt: TGTGCCGCCACAAGCGGACATGAGCAGTTCTTC; j_gene: TRBJ2-1; v_gene: TRBV10-3; d_gene: -; abundance: -
CDR3aa: CASSDGQNYGYTF; CDR3nt: TGTGCCAGCTCAGACGGACAGAACTATGGCTACACCTTC; j_gene: TRBJ1-2; v_gene: TRBV18; d_gene: -; abundance: few
CDR3aa: CASSPRLAGSQDTQYF; CDR3nt: TGTGCCAGCTCACCACGGCTAGCGGGGTCTCAAGATACGCAGTATTTT; j_gene: TRBJ2-3; v_gene: TRBV18; d_gene: TRBD2; abundance: -
CDR3aa: CASRPDSGELFF; CDR3nt: TGTGCCAGCAGACCGGACAGCGGGGAGCTGTTTTTT; j_gene: TRBJ2-2; v_gene: TRBV2; d_gene: -; abundance: -
CDR3aa: CASSFSGGAEGYTF; CDR3nt: TGCGCCAGCAGCTTTTCGGGGGGCGCGGAGGGCTACACCTTC; j_gene: TRBJ1-2; v_gene: TRBV5-1; d_gene: -; abundance: -
CDR3aa: CASSLRDRRNTGELFF; CDR3nt: TGTGCCAGCAGCTTAAGGGACAGACGAAACACCGGGGAGCTGTTTTTT; j_gene: TRBJ2-2; v_gene: TRBV7-9; d_gene: TRBD1; abundance: once
CDR3aa: CASSPRGQSGTEAFF; CDR3nt: TGTGCCAGCTCACCACGGGGACAGTCGGGCACTGAAGCTTTCTTT; j_gene: TRBJ1-1; v_gene: TRBV18; d_gene: TRBD1; abundance: -
CDR3aa: CASSLDYRQEVNNSPLHF; CDR3nt: TGCGCCAGCAGCTTGGATTATCGACAGGAAGTAAATAATTCACCCCTCCACTTT; j_gene: TRBJ1-6; v_gene: TRBV5-1; d_gene: -; abundance: -
CDR3aa: CASSPGTGFHNEQFF; CDR3nt: TGTGCCAGCAGCCCGGGGACAGGGTTCCACAATGAGCAGTTCTTC; j_gene: TRBJ2-1; v_gene: TRBV7-6; d_gene: TRBD1; abundance: -
CDR3aa: CASSEYIQVSQHF; CDR3nt: TGTGCCAGCAGTGAATATATACAGGTCTCACAGCATTTT; j_gene: TRBJ1-5; v_gene: TRBV2; d_gene: -; abundance: -
CDR3aa: CASSALGLAGDTDTQYF; CDR3nt: TGTGCCAGCAGCGCATTAGGACTAGCGGGGGATACAGATACGCAGTATTTT; j_gene: TRBJ2-3; v_gene: TRBV9; d_gene: TRBD2; abundance: -
CDR3aa: CASSNRGRGETQYF; CDR3nt: TGTGCCAGCAGTAACAGGGGGCGAGGTGAGACCCAGTACTTC; j_gene: TRBJ2-5; v_gene: TRBV6-6; d_gene: TRBD1; abundance: -
CDR3aa: CASSLGLDRNTEAFF; CDR3nt: TGTGCCAGCAGCTTGGGGCTGGACAGGAACACTGAAGCTTTCTTT; j_gene: TRBJ1-1; v_gene: TRBV7-9; d_gene: -; abundance: -
CDR3aa: CASSLSGGAGGELFF; CDR3nt: TGTGCCAGCAGTTTGAGCGGGGGGGCCGGCGGGGAGCTGTTTTTT; j_gene: TRBJ2-2; v_gene: TRBV9; d_gene: TRBD2; abundance: -
CDR3aa: CASSEGSPPGQFF; CDR3nt: TGTGCCAGCAGTGAAGGTTCCCCCCCAGGACAGTTCTTC; j_gene: TRBJ2-1; v_gene: TRBV6-1; d_gene: -; abundance: -
CDR3aa: CASSPVVGANEKLFF; CDR3nt: TGTGCCAGCAGCCCCGTAGTGGGGGCTAACGAAAAACTGTTTTTT; j_gene: TRBJ1-4; v_gene: TRBV9; d_gene: -; abundance: -
CDR3aa: CASSPWDSSTDTQYF; CDR3nt: TGTGCCAGCTCACCCTGGGACAGCAGCACAGATACGCAGTATTTT; j_gene: TRBJ2-3; v_gene: TRBV18; d_gene: TRBD1; abundance: -